The present TCR beta chain was sequenced within a study of T cell responses to AZD1222 COVID-19 vaccine. At the level of the study: It was second doses at about 4 or about 12 weeks that were pooled. Study-level points and caveats: Seropositive at baseline were only a handful of AZD1222 recipients. Among the donors, most were white British and more were female, and clonal diversity was possibly underestimated. Spike was spanned by vaccine-associated CD4 TCRs, which were dominant at 160-218 and 743-854.

A word on this clone: The antigen remains undetermined.

Germline V gene data show CDR1 as MGHRA and CDR2 as YSYEKL. With 0 bases removed from V and 0 bases from J, the gap between germline ends came to 9 bases. The CDR3 contains 16 residues. Sequenced by immunoSEQ multiplex PCR; TCRdb stores in-frame clones only, minus some. The sample lists roughly 150,000 clones, roughly 92% occurring once. This chain connects TRBV4-1 to TRBJ1-5; D uncertain. The sample was peripheral blood, taken on day 0 of AZD1222 vaccination. The clonotype comes from an adult in good health. CDR3 loop: CASSQERTYSNQPQHF. The CDR3 DNA sequence: TGCGCCAGCAGCCAAGAACGGACCTATAGCAATCAGCCCCAGCATTTT.